This TCR beta chain was profiled in a study of CD8 T cell repertoires and HIV-1 epitope variants (dated by TCRdb to 2018 to 2021). General notes on the study: T cells were stimulated in separate culture wells with each of twenty-five peptides representing autologous and known Gag and Nef epitope variants. The control conditions were a CMV, EBV and flu peptide pool, the Ebola AY9 epitope as a negative control, and a well with no peptide. Tested epitopes included three Gag epitope families and Nef HW9 and YT9. T cells were enriched using the EasySep Human T Cell Enrichment Kit and were co-cultured with equal numbers of autologous T cell-negative cells serving as antigen-presenting cells. Cultures ran for 9 to 11 days in IMDM with gentamicin, with half-media changes on days 3 and 7 adding IL-2, IL-7 and IL-15. A 1M T cell aliquot was kept as an uncultured baseline condition, separate from the approximately 83 T cell cultures. A total of more than 75 T cell cultures were run, with each culture condition done in triplicate except for one peptide, which was done in duplicate. Overall study outcomes, separate from this receptor: About 5 clonotypes recognized the Nef KF9 family and one the HW9 family, with no responses to the TAALDMSHF plasma variant. The assay identified only TCR beta chains and indicated proliferation to antigen, not T cell function or cytokine profile. Of the nine antigen-specific TCR beta clonotypes identified, five or six appeared cross-reactive for autologous or known escape epitope variants.

The EasySep Human CD8+ T Cell Enrichment Kit was used on day 10 to isolate CD8+ T cells from every culture. The immunoSEQ platform was used to sequence TCR beta CDR3 regions at survey depth. The QIAamp DNA micro kit was used to extract genomic DNA from every cultured and uncultured CD8+ T cell population. As for the authors' bioinformatics: Samples with fewer than 5,000 productive reads were excluded, resulting in the removal of about 6.5% of the 75 HIV peptide-stimulated cultures. Sequences were trimmed to CDR3 by a MANAFEST web app, and nonproductive sequences, CDR3s under 5 amino acids, and sequences not starting with C or ending with F/W were removed. Clonotypes were classified as antigen-specific only if expansion was observed in at least 2 of 3 replicates versus the no-peptide control at FDR 0.01, only within one epitope family. Specific clonotypes also needed at least fivefold higher frequency than in wells stimulated with peptides from other epitope families. TCRdb carries this immuneACCESS record with in-frame sequences only. Its versions omit some clonotypes, under half of them owing to an unresolved V gene in the studies checked, with the rest unexplained. That table supplies the V and J calls and clone size; D and trimming were determined from the DNA. The table for this sample lists about 3,500 clones; 70% to 75% of them were counted only once. The ten biggest clones cover roughly 47% of the sample.

About this clone: Its specific antigen is unknown. One base away there is no much larger clone; base qualities are not given.

The germline V gene specifies MNHEY as CDR1 and SVGAGI as CDR2. The CDR3 spans 16 residues, from the cysteine through the phenylalanine. Only the CDR3 region is kept as DNA, spanning 48 bases read in frame from base 1. Trimming takes 2 bases from V and 6 bases from J, and the germline ends sit 14 bases apart. The rearranged chain carries TRBV6-5 and TRBJ1-6; there is no confident call for the D gene. The sequencing input was cultured CD8+ T cells derived from PBMCs. This receptor was identified in a male donor with HIV. At the DNA level, the sequence is TGTGCCAGCAGTTACAGGGTCCCACTGGGTAATTCACCCCTCCACTTT. Protein translation: CASSYRVPLGNSPLHF.